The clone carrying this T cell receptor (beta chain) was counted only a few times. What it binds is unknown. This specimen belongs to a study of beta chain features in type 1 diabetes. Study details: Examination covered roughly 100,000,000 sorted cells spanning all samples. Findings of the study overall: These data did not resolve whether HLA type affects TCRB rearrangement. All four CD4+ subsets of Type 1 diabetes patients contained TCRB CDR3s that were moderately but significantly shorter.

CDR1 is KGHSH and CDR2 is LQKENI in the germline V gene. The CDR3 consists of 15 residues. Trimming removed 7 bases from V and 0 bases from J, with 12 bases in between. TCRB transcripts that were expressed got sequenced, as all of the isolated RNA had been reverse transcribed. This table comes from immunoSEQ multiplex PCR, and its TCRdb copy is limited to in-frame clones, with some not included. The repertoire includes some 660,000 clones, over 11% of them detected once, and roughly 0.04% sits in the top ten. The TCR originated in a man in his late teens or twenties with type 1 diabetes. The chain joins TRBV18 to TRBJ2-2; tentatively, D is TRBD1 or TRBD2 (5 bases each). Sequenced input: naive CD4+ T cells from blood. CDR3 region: CASYGATPNTGELFF. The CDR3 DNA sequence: TGTGCCAGCTACGGGGCGACCCCGAACACCGGGGAGCTGTTTTTT.